The clone carrying this T cell receptor beta chain was observed many times. This record belongs to a study of T cells in Graves' hyperthyroidism and ophthalmopathy. V shed 5 bases and J shed 5 bases, with 10 bases lying between them. This CDR3 contains 12 residues. The germline V gene has CDR1 SGHTA and CDR2 FQGNSA. RNA transcripts were the template for amplifying TCR beta CDR3 regions. RT-PCR in the first round (using the HTBI primer set) targeted the TCR CDR3. TCRdb reprocessed the multiplex PCR reads with MiXCR, giving one entry per CDR3 protein. The table shows around 520,000 distinct CDR3 sequences, with roughly a quarter occurring only once. Duration under 3 months, a NOSPECS grade of at least 4, and a Clinical Activity Score of at least 3 characterized the ophthalmopathy patients.

The source of this sequence is a woman aged 30 to 39 with Graves' ophthalmopathy. Sequencing was carried out using blood. The chain combines TRBV7-2 with TRBJ2-7; D is unresolved. The DNA of the CDR3 is TGTGCCAGCAGCCAATCCAGGCACGAGCAGTACTTC. This encodes CASSQSRHEQYF.